The 20 T cell receptor beta chains reported below all come from one sample, sequenced in a study of T cell changes during pregnancy in multiple sclerosis. Libraries were prepared by immunoSEQ multiplex PCR; TCRdb keeps only in-frame clonotypes and omits some of them. Of around 13,000 clones listed, 90% are singletons. The source was CD8+ T cells from peripheral blood mononuclear cells, collected after pregnancy. These receptors originate from a female donor in good health, enrolled as a control in a pregnancy study.

In its sample, this clone was seen a few times. The chain uses TRBV9 and TRBJ2-3, with D possibly being TRBD1 (6 bases). V was clipped by 4 bases and J by 4 bases, with 16 bases between them. The CDR3 has 15 amino acids. Germline V gene sequence: CDR1 SGDLS, CDR2 YYNGEE. In nucleotides, the CDR3 is TGTGCCAGCAGCCCCGAATCAGGGGTATCAGATACGCAGTATTTT. It yields the protein CASSPESGVSDTQYF.

V is TRBV5-1 and J is TRBJ1-2; 7 nucleotides match TRBD1. The CDR3 is made up of 13 amino acids. CDR1 SGHRS and CDR2 YFSETQ come from the germline V gene. V trimming: 8 bases; J trimming: 4 bases; junction bases outside the gene matches: 8. The CDR3 nucleotides are TGCGCCAGGACCTCAGGGGGAACCTATGGCTACACCTTC. Translated: CARTSGGTYGYTF.

The V gene is TRBV9, the J gene TRBJ2-7, with 8 bases identical to TRBD1. In germline, CDR1 is SGDLS, CDR2 YYNGEE. CDR3 length: 15 residues. Losses at the gene ends were 4 bases for V and 4 bases for J; bases not matched to a gene: 10. The CDR3 bases are TGTGCCAGCAGCCCCCAGGACAGGGCACCTTACGAGCAGTACTTC. Translating gives CASSPQDRAPYEQYF.

The rearrangement joins TRBV7-9 to TRBJ1-2; perhaps TRBD1 as D (6 bases). Trimming stripped 2 bases from V and 4 bases from J, with 11 bases between. Germline V gene data show CDR1 as SEHNR and CDR2 as FQNEAQ (reference sequence). The CDR3 has 14 amino acids. CDR3 in DNA: TGTGCCAGCAGCTTAAGGACAGAAATCTATGGCTACACCTTC. Translated, it gives CASSLRTEIYGYTF.

This sequence joins TRBV5-1 and TRBJ2-3; D not resolved. CDR3 length equals 14 residues. V was cut by 0 bases and J by 4 bases, with 9 bases left in between. Germline assignment: CDR1 SGHRS and CDR2 YFSETQ. The CDR3 region has the DNA TGCGCCAGCAGCTTGGAGGTAGCTCCAGATACGCAGTATTTT. Translation gives CASSLEVAPDTQYF.

J is TRBJ1-2 and V is TRBV5-1; D uncertain. The CDR3 covers 16 residues. V lost 0 bases and J 4 bases, leaving 16 bases between the germline ends. CDR1 and CDR2 (germline): SGHRS, YFSETQ. The chain's CDR3 is CASSLEGRAGSYGYTF. The CDR3, as DNA: TGCGCCAGCAGCTTGGAAGGAAGAGCAGGTTCCTATGGCTACACCTTC. The complete variable domain, with remaining parts taken from reference TRBV5-1 and TRBJ1-2, reads KAGVTQTPRYLIKTRGQQVTLSCSPISGHRSVSWYQQTPGQGLQFLFEYFSETQRNKGNFPGRFSGRQFSNSRSEMNVSTLELGDSALYLCASSLEGRAGSYGYTFGSGTRLTVV.

The chain carries TRBV6-5 and TRBJ2-2; 11 nucleotides align to TRBD1. Germline CDR1 MNHEY, CDR2 SVGAGI. With V trimmed by 4 bases and J by 11 bases, 9 bases remained unmatched. The CDR3 totals 15 residues. DNA of the CDR3: TGTGCCAGCAGTTTTAGGACAGGGGGCCCCGTAGAGCTGTTTTTT. Translation gives CASSFRTGGPVELFF.

This chain uses TRBV6-5 with TRBJ2-1; unclear D gene. The V and J ends lost 5 bases and 4 bases respectively, with 6 bases between them. This CDR3 has 12 residues. Germline V gene data show CDR1 as MNHEY and CDR2 as SVGAGI. The CDR3 is CASSRGYNEQFF. The CDR3 nucleotides read TGTGCCAGCAGTCGAGGTTACAATGAGCAGTTCTTC.

The chain combines TRBV4-1 with TRBJ2-7, with a possible D match to TRBD1 (6 bases). The ends were cut back, 1 base at V and 3 bases at J, with 10 bases in the middle. The CDR3 has 14 amino acids. Germline CDR1 is MGHRA and CDR2 is YSYEKL. For the CDR3, the DNA is TGCGCCAGCAGCCAAGCCAGGGGTGTCTACGAGCAGTACTTC. Translation gives CASSQARGVYEQYF.

The gene calls are TRBV6-5 and TRBJ2-2; D is possibly TRBD2 (5 bases). In germline, CDR1 is MNHEY, CDR2 SVGAGI. The CDR3 is 14 amino acids. V lost 6 bases, J lost 7 bases, and 15 bases lay in between. The CDR3 nucleotides are TGTGCCAGCAGCCTCCGGACTCGCGGCGGGGAGCTGTTTTTT. Translated, it gives CASSLRTRGGELFF.

The rearrangement uses TRBV28 and TRBJ2-7; a possible D gene is TRBD2 (7 bases). Trimming stripped 5 bases from V and 6 bases from J, with 17 bases between. This CDR3 comprises 14 residues. The V gene's germline CDR1 is MDHEN and CDR2 SYDVKM. The CDR3 DNA sequence: TGTGCCAGCAGTCCTCCGGGGGGCAGATTCGAGCAGTACTTC. This gives the protein CASSPPGGRFEQYF.

The chain links TRBV7-2 to TRBJ2-7, with TRBD1 as a possible D gene (6 bases). The CDR3 spans 16 residues. In germline, CDR1 is SGHTA, CDR2 FQGNSA. V was shortened by 1 base and J by 3 bases, with 16 bases between the two germline ends. The CDR3 is CASSLEGDRILYEQYF. As DNA, the CDR3 is TGTGCCAGCAGCTTAGAGGGGGACCGCATTCTCTACGAGCAGTACTTC.

The rearrangement uses TRBV4-1 and TRBJ1-3; D call uncertain. The CDR3 consists of 12 residues. Trimming pared 2 bases from V and 4 bases from J, leaving 3 bases between. The germline V gene has CDR1 MGHRA and CDR2 YSYEKL. In nucleotides, the CDR3 is TGCGCCAGCAGCCAAATAGGAAACACCATATATTTT. Residues: CASSQIGNTIYF.

The chain employs TRBV6-8 and TRBJ1-2, with TRBD1 matching over 10 bases. The CDR3 length is 15 residues. V dropped 5 bases and J dropped 3; count of bases not matched to a gene: 6. Germline CDR1 and CDR2: MNHGY and SAAAGT. CDR3 sequence reads: CASSTRDRGDYGYTF. The CDR3 DNA reads as TGTGCCAGCAGTACTCGGGACAGGGGAGACTATGGCTACACCTTC.

This chain uses TRBV7-9 with TRBJ2-1; the match to TRBD2 covers 7 bases. Trimming at V came to 5 bases and at J to 1 base, leaving 8 bases not matched to a gene. There are 16 residues in the CDR3. Germline CDR1 SEHNR, CDR2 FQNEAQ (reference sequence). The CDR3 region has the DNA TGTGCCAGCAGCGGAGGCGGGGGTAGTTCCTACAATGAGCAGTTCTTC. Residues: CASSGGGGSSYNEQFF.

The gene calls are TRBV2 and TRBJ1-6; D unclear. V shed 3 bases and J shed 10 bases, with 13 bases lying between them. Germline CDR1 and CDR2: SNHLY and FYNNEI. This CDR3 region has 14 residues. In nucleotides, the CDR3 is TGTGCCAGCAGTGATCATCTCCCTAGGTCACCCCTCCACTTT. Encoded protein: CASSDHLPRSPLHF.

This clone came up once. The rearrangement joins TRBV19 to TRBJ2-2; TRBD1 agrees at 7 bases. Germline V gives CDR1 LNHDA, CDR2 SQIVND (reference sequence). This CDR3 is 17 amino acids long. Germline trimming cut 1 base from V and 6 bases from J; bases unmatched to any gene: 11. In nucleotides, the CDR3 is TGTGCCAGTAGTATAGCTACCTGGGACAGTCTAGCCGGGGAGCTGTTTTTT. Its translation is CASSIATWDSLAGELFF.

This sequence joins TRBV6-1 and TRBJ2-3, with 9 bases fitting TRBD2. V lost 2 bases, J lost 7 bases, and 7 bases stayed unmatched. The CDR3 has 15 residues. Germline lookup yields CDR1 MNHNS and CDR2 SASEGT. The chain's CDR3 is CASSEKAGGPNTQYF. CDR3 in DNA: TGTGCCAGCAGTGAAAAGGCGGGGGGGCCGAATACGCAGTATTTT.

This clone was picked up one time. This sequence joins TRBV28 and TRBJ2-7; weak D call: TRBD2 (6 bases). The CDR3 spans 13 residues. Per the germline V gene, CDR1 is MDHEN and CDR2 is SYDVKM. The ends were cut back, 7 bases at V and 5 bases at J, with 15 bases in the middle. CDR3 sequence: CASTLRGFHEQYF. The CDR3 region has the DNA TGTGCCAGCACCCTGCGGGGATTCCACGAGCAGTACTTC. Full variable domain (missing parts from reference TRBV28 and TRBJ2-7): DVKVTQSSRYLVKRTGEKVFLECVQDMDHENMFWYRQDPGLGLRLIYFSYDVKMKEKGDIPEGYSVSREKKERFSLILESASTNQTSMYLCASTLRGFHEQYFGPGTRLTVT.

In DNA, the CDR3 is TGTGCCAGCAGTGAGGGGGCCAACCAGCCCCAGCATTTT. Its protein is CASSEGANQPQHF. The rearrangement links TRBV6-4 to TRBJ1-5; TRBD1 is a possible D gene (6 bases). This CDR3 spans 13 amino acids. From germline, CDR1 is MRHNA and CDR2 SNTAGT. The V end lost 3 bases, the J end lost 7 bases, and 10 bases lay between the germline ends.